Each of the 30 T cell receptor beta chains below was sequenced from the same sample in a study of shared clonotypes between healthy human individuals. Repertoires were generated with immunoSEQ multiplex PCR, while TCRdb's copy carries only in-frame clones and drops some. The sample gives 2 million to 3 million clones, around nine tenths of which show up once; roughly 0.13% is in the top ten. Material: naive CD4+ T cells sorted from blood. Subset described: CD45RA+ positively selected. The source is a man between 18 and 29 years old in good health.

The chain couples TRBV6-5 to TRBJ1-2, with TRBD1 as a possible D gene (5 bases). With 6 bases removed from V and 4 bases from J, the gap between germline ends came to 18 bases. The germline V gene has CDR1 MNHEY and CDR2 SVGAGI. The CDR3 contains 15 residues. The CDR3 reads CASSPWGRDPYGYTF. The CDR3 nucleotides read TGTGCCAGCAGCCCGTGGGGGAGGGATCCCTATGGCTACACCTTC.

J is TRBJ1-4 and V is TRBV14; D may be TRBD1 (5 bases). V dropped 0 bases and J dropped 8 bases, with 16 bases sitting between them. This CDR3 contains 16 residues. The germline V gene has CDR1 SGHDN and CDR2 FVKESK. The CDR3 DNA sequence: TGTGCCAGCAGCCAAGACTTGCCCGGGGCGGGAGAAAAACTGTTTTTT. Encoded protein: CASSQDLPGAGEKLFF.

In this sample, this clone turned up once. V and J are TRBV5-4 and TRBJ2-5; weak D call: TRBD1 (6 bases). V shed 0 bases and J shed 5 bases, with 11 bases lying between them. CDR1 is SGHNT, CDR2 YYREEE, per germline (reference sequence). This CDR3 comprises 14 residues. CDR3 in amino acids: CASSLAYREETQYF. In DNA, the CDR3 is TGTGCCAGCAGCTTGGCCTACAGGGAGGAGACCCAGTACTTC.

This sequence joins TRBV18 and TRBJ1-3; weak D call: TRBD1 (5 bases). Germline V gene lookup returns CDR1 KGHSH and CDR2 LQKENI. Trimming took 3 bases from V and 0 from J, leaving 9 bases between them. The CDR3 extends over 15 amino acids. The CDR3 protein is CASSPSDNSGNTIYF. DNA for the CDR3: TGTGCCAGCTCACCCTCGGACAACTCTGGAAACACCATATATTTT.

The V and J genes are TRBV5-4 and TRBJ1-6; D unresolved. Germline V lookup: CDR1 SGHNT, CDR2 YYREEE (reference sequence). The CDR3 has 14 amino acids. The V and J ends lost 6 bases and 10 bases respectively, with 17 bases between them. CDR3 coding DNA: TGTGCCAGCACCCTCCCTGGGGAGAGCTCACCCCTCCACTTT. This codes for CASTLPGESSPLHF.

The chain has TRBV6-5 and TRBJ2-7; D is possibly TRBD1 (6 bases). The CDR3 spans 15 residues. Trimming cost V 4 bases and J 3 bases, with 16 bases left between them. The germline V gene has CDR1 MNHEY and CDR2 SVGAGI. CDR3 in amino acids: CASSSLGTKDYEQYF. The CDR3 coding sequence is TGTGCCAGCAGTTCACTAGGGACAAAAGACTACGAGCAGTACTTC.

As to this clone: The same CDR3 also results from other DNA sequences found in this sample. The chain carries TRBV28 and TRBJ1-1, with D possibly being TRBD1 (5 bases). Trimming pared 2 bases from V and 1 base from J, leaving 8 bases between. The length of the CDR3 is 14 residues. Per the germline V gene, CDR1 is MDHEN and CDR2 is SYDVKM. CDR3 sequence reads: CASSLGTANTEAFF. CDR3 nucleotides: TGTGCCAGCAGTTTAGGGACTGCGAACACTGAAGCTTTCTTT. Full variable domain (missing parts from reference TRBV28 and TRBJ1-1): DVKVTQSSRYLVKRTGEKVFLECVQDMDHENMFWYRQDPGLGLRLIYFSYDVKMKEKGDIPEGYSVSREKKERFSLILESASTNQTSMYLCASSLGTANTEAFFGQGTRLTVV.

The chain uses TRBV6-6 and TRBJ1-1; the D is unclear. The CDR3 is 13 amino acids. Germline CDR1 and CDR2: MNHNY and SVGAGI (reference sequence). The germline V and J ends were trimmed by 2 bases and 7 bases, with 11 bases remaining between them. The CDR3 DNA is TGTGCCAGCAGTTACGATTGGTCCGATGAAGCTTTCTTT. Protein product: CASSYDWSDEAFF.

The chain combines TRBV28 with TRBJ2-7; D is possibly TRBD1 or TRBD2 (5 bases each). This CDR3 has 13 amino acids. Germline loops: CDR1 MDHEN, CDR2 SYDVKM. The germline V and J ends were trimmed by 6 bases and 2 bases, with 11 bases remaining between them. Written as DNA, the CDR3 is TGTGCCAGCAGCCGGGACCGCACCTACGAGCAGTACTTC. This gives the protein CASSRDRTYEQYF.

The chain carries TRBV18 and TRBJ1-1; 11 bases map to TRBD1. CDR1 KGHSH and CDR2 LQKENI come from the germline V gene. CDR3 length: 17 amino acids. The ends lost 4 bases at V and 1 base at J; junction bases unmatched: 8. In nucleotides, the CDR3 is TGTGCCAGCTCACACGGGACAGGGGGTAGAGGGAACACTGAAGCTTTCTTT. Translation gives CASSHGTGGRGNTEAFF.

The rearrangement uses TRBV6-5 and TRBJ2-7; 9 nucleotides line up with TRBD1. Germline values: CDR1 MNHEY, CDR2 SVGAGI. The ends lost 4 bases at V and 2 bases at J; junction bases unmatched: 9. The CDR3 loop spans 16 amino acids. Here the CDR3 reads CASSWSGTGRPYEQYF. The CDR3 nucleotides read TGTGCCAGCAGTTGGAGCGGGACAGGGCGACCCTACGAGCAGTACTTC.

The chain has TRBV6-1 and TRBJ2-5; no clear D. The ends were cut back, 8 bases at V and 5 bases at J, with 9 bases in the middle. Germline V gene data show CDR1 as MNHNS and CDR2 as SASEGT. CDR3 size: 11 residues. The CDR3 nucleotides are TGTGCCAGCGGCCAGGCGGAGACCCAGTACTTC. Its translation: CASGQAETQYF.

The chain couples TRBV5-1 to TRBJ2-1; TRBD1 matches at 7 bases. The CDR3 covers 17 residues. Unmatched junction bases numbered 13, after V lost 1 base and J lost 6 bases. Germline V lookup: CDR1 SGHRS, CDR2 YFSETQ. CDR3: CASSLTGVFSQSNEQFF. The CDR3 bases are TGCGCCAGCAGCTTGACAGGGGTATTTTCACAGAGCAATGAGCAGTTCTTC.

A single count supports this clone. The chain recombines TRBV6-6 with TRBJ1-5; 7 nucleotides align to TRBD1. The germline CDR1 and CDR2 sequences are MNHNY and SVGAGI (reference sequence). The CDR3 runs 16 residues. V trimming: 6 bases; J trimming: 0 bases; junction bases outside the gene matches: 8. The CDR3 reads CASSRGTVYSNQPQHF. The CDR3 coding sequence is TGTGCCAGCAGCCGAGGGACAGTCTATAGCAATCAGCCCCAGCATTTT.

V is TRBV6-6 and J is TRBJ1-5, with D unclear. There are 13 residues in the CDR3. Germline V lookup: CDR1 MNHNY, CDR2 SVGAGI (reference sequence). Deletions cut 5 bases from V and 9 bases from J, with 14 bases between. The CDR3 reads CASSPGPTGPQHF. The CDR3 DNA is TGTGCCAGCAGTCCCGGACCGACGGGGCCCCAGCATTTT.

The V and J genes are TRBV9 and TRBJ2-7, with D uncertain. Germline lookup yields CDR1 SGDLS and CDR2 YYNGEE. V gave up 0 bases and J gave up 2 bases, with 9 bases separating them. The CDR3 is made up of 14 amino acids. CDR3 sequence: CASSVGLNPYEQYF. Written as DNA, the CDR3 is TGTGCCAGCAGCGTAGGTCTGAATCCCTACGAGCAGTACTTC.

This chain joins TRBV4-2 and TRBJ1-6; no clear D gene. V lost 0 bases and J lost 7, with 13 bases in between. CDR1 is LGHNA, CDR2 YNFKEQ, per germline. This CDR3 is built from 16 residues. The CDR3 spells CASSQEGRARNSPLHF. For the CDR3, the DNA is TGTGCCAGCAGCCAAGAGGGGAGGGCTAGAAATTCACCCCTCCACTTT.

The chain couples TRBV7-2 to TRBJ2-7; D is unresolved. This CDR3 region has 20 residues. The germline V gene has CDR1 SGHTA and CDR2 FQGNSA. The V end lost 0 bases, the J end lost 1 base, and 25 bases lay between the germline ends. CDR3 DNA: TGTGCCAGCAGCTTAGCGTGGCCAGAGGCCCAGGCCTTCAATTCCTACGAGCAGTACTTC. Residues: CASSLAWPEAQAFNSYEQYF.

CDR3 loop: CASSQGDRVSSYNEQFF. The CDR3 region has the DNA TGTGCCAGCAGCCAAGGGGACAGAGTAAGCTCCTACAATGAGCAGTTCTTC. The V and J genes are TRBV4-2 and TRBJ2-1; 7 positions agree with TRBD1. The length of the CDR3 is 17 residues. The J segment lost 0 bases and the V segment lost 1 base, leaving 6 bases of the junction unmatched. Per germline, CDR1 LGHNA and CDR2 YNFKEQ.

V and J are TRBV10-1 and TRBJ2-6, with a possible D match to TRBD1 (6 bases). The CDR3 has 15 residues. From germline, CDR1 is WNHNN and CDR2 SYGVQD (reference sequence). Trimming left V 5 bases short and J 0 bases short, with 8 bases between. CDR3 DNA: TGCGCCAGCAGTTCAGGGGACTCTGGGGCCAACGTCCTGACTTTC. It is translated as CASSSGDSGANVLTF.

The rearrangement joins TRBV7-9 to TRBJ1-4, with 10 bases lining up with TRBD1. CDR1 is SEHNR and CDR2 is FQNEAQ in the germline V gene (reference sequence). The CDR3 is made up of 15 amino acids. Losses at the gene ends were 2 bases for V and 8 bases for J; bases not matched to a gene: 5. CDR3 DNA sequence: TGTGCCAGCAGCTTACAGGACAGGGGGAGAGAAAAACTGTTTTTT. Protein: CASSLQDRGREKLFF.

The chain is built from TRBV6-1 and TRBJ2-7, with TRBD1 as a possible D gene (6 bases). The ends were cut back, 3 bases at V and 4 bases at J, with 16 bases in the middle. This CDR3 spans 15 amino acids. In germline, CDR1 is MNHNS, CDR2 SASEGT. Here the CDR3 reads CASSDGEGRGYEQYF. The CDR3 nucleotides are TGTGCCAGCAGTGACGGCGAGGGCAGGGGTTACGAGCAGTACTTC.

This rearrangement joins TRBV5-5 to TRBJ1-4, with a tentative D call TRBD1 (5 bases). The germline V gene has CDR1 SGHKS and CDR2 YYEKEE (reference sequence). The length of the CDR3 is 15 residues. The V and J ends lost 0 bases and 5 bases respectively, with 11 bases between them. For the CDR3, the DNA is TGTGCCAGCAGCTTGGTGGCAGGGTTGAATGAAAAACTGTTTTTT. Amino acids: CASSLVAGLNEKLFF.

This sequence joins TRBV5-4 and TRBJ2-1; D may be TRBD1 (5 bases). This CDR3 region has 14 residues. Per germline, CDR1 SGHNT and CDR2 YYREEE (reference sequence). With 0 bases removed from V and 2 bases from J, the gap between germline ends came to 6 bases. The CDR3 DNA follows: TGTGCCAGCAGCTTGGGACAGACCTACAATGAGCAGTTCTTC. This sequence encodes CASSLGQTYNEQFF. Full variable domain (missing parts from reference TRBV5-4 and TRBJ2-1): ETGVTQSPTHLIKTRGQQVTLRCSSQSGHNTVSWYQQALGQGPQFIFQYYREEENGRGNFPPRFSGLQFPNYSSELNVNALELDDSALYLCASSLGQTYNEQFFGPGTRLTVL.

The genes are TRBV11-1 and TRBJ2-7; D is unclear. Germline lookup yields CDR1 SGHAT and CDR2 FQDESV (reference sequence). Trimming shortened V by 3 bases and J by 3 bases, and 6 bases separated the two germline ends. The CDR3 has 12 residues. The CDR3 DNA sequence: TGTGCCAGCAGCTTTAACAGCTACGAGCAGTACTTC. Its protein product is CASSFNSYEQYF.

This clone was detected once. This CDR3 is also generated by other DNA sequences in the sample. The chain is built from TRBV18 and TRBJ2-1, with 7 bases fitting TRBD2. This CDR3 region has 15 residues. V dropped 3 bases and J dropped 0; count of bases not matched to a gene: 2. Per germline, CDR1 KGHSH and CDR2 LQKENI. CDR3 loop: CASSPLAASYNEQFF. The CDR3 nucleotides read TGTGCCAGCTCACCCCTAGCGGCCTCCTACAATGAGCAGTTCTTC.

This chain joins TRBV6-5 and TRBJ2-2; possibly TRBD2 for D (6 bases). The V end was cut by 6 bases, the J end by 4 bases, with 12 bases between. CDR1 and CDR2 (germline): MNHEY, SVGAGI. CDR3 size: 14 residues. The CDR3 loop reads CASSQLGGTGELFF. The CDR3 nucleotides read TGTGCCAGCAGCCAGTTGGGGGGCACCGGGGAGCTGTTTTTT.

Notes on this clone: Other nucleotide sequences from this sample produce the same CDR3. CDR3 amino acids: CASSPGQDYGYTF. The DNA of the CDR3 is TGTGCCAGCAGTCCGGGACAGGACTATGGCTACACCTTC. The chain recombines TRBV2 with TRBJ1-2; TRBD1 matches 8 bases. V was pared by 5 bases and J by 3 bases, with 2 bases of the junction left unmatched. The CDR3 is made up of 13 amino acids. The germline V gene has CDR1 SNHLY and CDR2 FYNNEI. The full variable domain, completed using reference TRBV2 and TRBJ1-2, is EPEVTQTPSHQVTQMGQEVILRCVPISNHLYFYWYRQILGQKVEFLVSFYNNEISEKSEIFDDQFSVERPDGSNFTLKIRSTKLEDSAMYFCASSPGQDYGYTFGSGTRLTVV.

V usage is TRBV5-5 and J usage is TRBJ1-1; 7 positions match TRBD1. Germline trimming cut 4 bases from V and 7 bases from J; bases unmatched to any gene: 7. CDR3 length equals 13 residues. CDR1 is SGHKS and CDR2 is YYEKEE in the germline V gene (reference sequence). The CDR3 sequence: CASSRDSLVEAFF. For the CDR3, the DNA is TGTGCCAGCAGCCGGGACAGTTTGGTTGAAGCTTTCTTT.

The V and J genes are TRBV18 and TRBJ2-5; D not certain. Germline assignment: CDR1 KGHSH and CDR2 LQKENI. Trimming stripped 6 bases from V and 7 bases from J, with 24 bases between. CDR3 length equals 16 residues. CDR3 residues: CASSKPPSRRRATQYF. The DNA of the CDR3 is TGTGCCAGCTCGAAACCTCCCTCCCGGCGTCGTGCGACCCAGTACTTC.